These T cell receptor beta chains were read from a single sample in a study of CDR3 diversity in severe acne. TCRdb re-called the PCR reads with MiXCR, one entry per CDR3 protein. The data hold 84,000 or so distinct CDR3 sequences, with 45% to 55% observed a single time. What was sequenced was blood. The receptors shown here come from a male donor in good health, serving as a control. The CDR3 runs from the conserved cysteine through the conserved F or W. Each record gives: V gene, clone size, D gene, J gene, CDR3 DNA, CDR3 protein. The D gene is left open where the match is weak. Where a row states a size, it is once, few, many or the class of an expanded clone; other rows omit it.

TRBV7-9	-	-	TRBJ1-2	TGTGCCAGCAGCGTAGCCGTGGGCATCTTCTATGGCTACACCTTC	CASSVAVGIFYGYTF
TRBV24-1	few	TRBD1	TRBJ1-2	TGTGCCACCAGTGATCCGGGACAGGGGGCACTCGGCTACACCTTC	CATSDPGQGALGYTF
TRBV7-6	-	TRBD1	TRBJ2-7	TGTGCCAGCAGCTCGGACAGGGGGCTTTCCTACGAGCAGTACTTC	CASSSDRGLSYEQYF
TRBV25-1	-	-	TRBJ1-2	TGTGCCAGCAGTTCGACAGGTCTAGGCTACACCTTC	CASSSTGLGYTF
TRBV20-1	-	TRBD1	TRBJ1-6	TGCAGTGCCAGTGTCCGGGACAGGGGGTTACCCCTCCACTTT	CSASVRDRGLPLHF
TRBV15	-	TRBD2	TRBJ2-7	TGTGCCACCAGCAGAGATCCCAGCGGGAGTCAGGGGCAGTACTTC	CATSRDPSGSQGQYF
TRBV20-1	many	TRBD1	TRBJ1-5	TGCAGTGCAGGGGGACAGGATAGCAATCAGCCCCAGCATTTT	CSAGGQDSNQPQHF
TRBV20-1	once	TRBD1	TRBJ2-7	TGCAGTGCTAGAGGACAGGGGTTCTACGAGCAGTACTTC	CSARGQGFYEQYF
TRBV7-3	-	TRBD2	TRBJ2-3	TGTGCCAGCAGCTTCAGCGGGATGGCAGATACGCAGTATTTT	CASSFSGMADTQYF
TRBV3-1	-	-	TRBJ1-4	TGTGCCAGCAGCCAACGACAGAATGAAAAACTGTTTTTT	CASSQRQNEKLFF
TRBV5-5	-	TRBD2	TRBJ2-2	TGTGCCAGCAGTCCGGGAGGCGTCGTGGAGCTGTTTTTT	CASSPGGVVELFF
TRBV2	few	-	TRBJ1-3	TGTGCCAGCAGTCAAACGGACGGAAACACCATATATTTT	CASSQTDGNTIYF
TRBV24-1	-	-	TRBJ1-1	TGTGCCACCAGTGAGGGGGGCATGAACACTGAAGCTTTCTTT	CATSEGGMNTEAFF
TRBV12-3/TRBV12-4	few	-	TRBJ1-1	TGTGCCAGCAGTCCTCGTAGCGTGAACACTGAAGCTTTCTTT	CASSPRSVNTEAFF
TRBV15	-	TRBD1	TRBJ1-2	TGTGCCGCCAGCGGACAGGGGGCCGGTGGCTACACCTTC	CAASGQGAGGYTF
TRBV25-1	many	-	TRBJ1-1	TGTGCCAGCAGTTCCCTTCCTGGCACTGAAGCTTTCTTT	CASSSLPGTEAFF
TRBV6-1	medium-sized	TRBD1	TRBJ2-7	TGTGCCAGCCAACCTTACAGGGGGCAGACATCCCGCGAGCAGTACTTC	CASQPYRGQTSREQYF
TRBV10-2	few	-	TRBJ1-1	TGCGCCAGCAGTGATCCTTTCACTGAAGCTTTCTTT	CASSDPFTEAFF
TRBV10-3	-	-	TRBJ1-4	TGTGCCATCAGTGAGTCGACGACTATTGGCGAAAAACTGTTTTTT	CAISESTTIGEKLFF
TRBV25-1	-	TRBD2	TRBJ2-7	TGTGCCAGCAGTGCGGGACTAGGTCCCTACGAGCAGTACTTC	CASSAGLGPYEQYF
TRBV24-1	-	-	TRBJ1-1	TGTGCCACCAGGGGACCTAACACTGAAGCTTTCTTT	CATRGPNTEAFF
TRBV25-1	medium-sized	-	TRBJ2-7	TGTGCCAGCAGTGATCCCGACCGATACGAGCAGTACTTC	CASSDPDRYEQYF
TRBV3-1	many	-	TRBJ2-5	TGTGCCAGCAGCCAGACCTCGGAGCGGGCTGAAGAGACCCAGTACTTC	CASSQTSERAEETQYF
TRBV19	few	-	TRBJ2-7	TGTGCCAGTAGTGTTCCGGGACCGTCCTACGAGCAGTACTTC	CASSVPGPSYEQYF
TRBV5-1	many	TRBD1	TRBJ2-7	TGCGCCAGCAGCATCGATAATCGACAGGGGGTCTACGAGCAGTACTTC	CASSIDNRQGVYEQYF
TRBV20-1	-	-	TRBJ2-3	TGCAGTGCCCCTCGGGGAACAGGCACAGATACGCAGTATTTT	CSAPRGTGTDTQYF
TRBV5-6	few	-	TRBJ2-6	TGTGCCAGCAGCTTCAGGAAATCCGGGGCCAACGTCCTGACTTTC	CASSFRKSGANVLTF
TRBV29-1	many	-	TRBJ1-6	TGCAGCGTTGGGGACTATAATTCACCCCTCCACTTT	CSVGDYNSPLHF
TRBV6-1	many	-	TRBJ1-5	TGTGCCAGCAGTGAAGCCCCCGGGGATAGCAATCAGCCCCAGCATTTT	CASSEAPGDSNQPQHF